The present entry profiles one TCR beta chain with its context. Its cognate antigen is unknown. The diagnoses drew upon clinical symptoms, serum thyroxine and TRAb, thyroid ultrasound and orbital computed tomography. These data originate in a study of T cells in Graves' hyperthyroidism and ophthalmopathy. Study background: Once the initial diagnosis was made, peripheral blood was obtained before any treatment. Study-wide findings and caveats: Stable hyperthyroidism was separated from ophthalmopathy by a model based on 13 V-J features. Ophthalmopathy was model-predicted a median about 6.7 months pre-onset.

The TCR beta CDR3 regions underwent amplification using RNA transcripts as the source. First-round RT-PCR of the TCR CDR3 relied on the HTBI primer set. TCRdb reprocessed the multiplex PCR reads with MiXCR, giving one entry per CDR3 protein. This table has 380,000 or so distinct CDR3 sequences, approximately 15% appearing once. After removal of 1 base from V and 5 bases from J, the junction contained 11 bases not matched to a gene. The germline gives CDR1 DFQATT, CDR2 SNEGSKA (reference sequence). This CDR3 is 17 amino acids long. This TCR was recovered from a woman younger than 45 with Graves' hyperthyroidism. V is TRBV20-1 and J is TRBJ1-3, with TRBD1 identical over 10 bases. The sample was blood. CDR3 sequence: CSARAIDGTGVRNTIYF. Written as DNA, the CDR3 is TGCAGTGCTAGAGCCATCGATGGGACAGGGGTTCGAAACACCATATATTTT.